This TCR beta chain is drawn from a study of T cells in Graves' hyperthyroidism and ophthalmopathy. Study as a whole: Peripheral blood was drawn at first diagnosis, prior to all treatment.

On this clonotype itself: Antigen specificity is unknown. This may stem from a read error, because a much larger clone lies one nucleotide away.

Germline CDR1 reads KGHSH; CDR2 reads LQKENI. The CDR3 contains 15 residues. Study findings and constraints: The majority of expanded thyroid clonotypes above 0.001 also appeared in blood. Ophthalmopathy, which appeared later, was predicted by the model a median 6.5 months before onset.

RNA transcripts served as the template for amplifying TCR beta CDR3 regions. The HTBI primer set was used in a first-round RT-PCR of the TCR CDR3. MiXCR was run by TCRdb on the multiplex PCR reads, yielding one entry per CDR3 protein. The table includes more than 350,000 distinct CDR3 sequences, roughly 15% detected once. Fresh peripheral blood, about 9.3 ml, yielded the PBMCs. The chain links TRBV18 to TRBJ2-1, with 7 bases fitting TRBD1. The sequence was obtained from a woman in her fifties or sixties with Graves' ophthalmopathy. Sequencing was carried out using blood. The CDR3 is CASSPPTGLNNKQFF. CDR3 bases: TGTGCCAGCTCACCGCCGACAGGGTTAAACAATAAGCAGTTCTTC.